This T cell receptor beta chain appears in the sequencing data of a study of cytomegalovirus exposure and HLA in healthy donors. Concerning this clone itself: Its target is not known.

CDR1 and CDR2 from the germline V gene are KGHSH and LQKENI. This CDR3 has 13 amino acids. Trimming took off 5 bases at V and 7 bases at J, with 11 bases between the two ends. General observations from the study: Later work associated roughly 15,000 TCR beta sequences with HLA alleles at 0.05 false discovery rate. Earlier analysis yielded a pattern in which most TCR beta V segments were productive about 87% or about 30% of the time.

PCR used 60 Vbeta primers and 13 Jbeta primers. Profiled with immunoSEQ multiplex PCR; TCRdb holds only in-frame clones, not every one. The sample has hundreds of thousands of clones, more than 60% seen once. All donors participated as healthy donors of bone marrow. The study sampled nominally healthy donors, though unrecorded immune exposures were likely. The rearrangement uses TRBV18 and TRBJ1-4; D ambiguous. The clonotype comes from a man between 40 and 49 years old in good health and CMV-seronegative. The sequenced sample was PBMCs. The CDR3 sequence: CASSRGPVEKLFF. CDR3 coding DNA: TGTGCCAGCTCAAGAGGGCCGGTTGAAAAACTGTTTTTT.